This entry lists 23 T cell receptor beta chains sequenced from one sample in a study of regulatory T cells in long-lasting Graves disease. Time point: newly diagnosed GD, antithyroid drugs for less than 3 months. PBMC-derived RNA was used for the TCR library. Arm-PCR of CDR3 regions and iRepertoire HTBI primers were used to build TCR beta libraries. A single record per CDR3 protein comes from TCRdb applying MiXCR to the multiplex PCR reads. The data hold around 230,000 distinct CDR3 sequences, with approximately 20% observed a single time. Sample: peripheral blood mononuclear cells (PBMCs), taken at new diagnosis, from a patient treated with antithyroid drugs. The receptor set was obtained from a female donor with Graves disease.

This clonotype has at least ten counts. The chain carries TRBV5-1 and TRBJ2-1; D gene ambiguous. This CDR3 contains 14 residues. V lost 4 bases, J lost 1 base, and 9 bases lay in between. Germline CDR1 and CDR2: SGHRS and YFSETQ. CDR3 in amino acids: CASSPDLSYNEQFF. The CDR3, as DNA: TGCGCCAGCAGCCCCGACTTGTCCTACAATGAGCAGTTCTTC.

This chain uses TRBV19 with TRBJ2-4, with 10 bases aligning to TRBD2. Germline-derived CDR1 and CDR2 are LNHDA and SQIVND (reference sequence). The J segment lost 3 bases and the V segment lost 3 bases, leaving 11 bases of the junction unmatched. The CDR3 consists of 18 residues. The CDR3 bases are TGTGCCAGTAGTATTCCGAGCGGGAGGGCCCTCGGCAAAAACATTCAGTACTTC. Translated: CASSIPSGRALGKNIQYF.

A word on this clonotype: A read error is likely here: a far larger clone is one base away. The chain carries TRBV10-3 and TRBJ2-5; 7 nucleotides align to TRBD1. V dropped 3 bases and J dropped 5; count of bases not matched to a gene: 6. Germline V gene data show CDR1 as ENHRY and CDR2 as SYGVKD. This CDR3 comprises 14 residues. In DNA form, the CDR3 reads TGTGCCATCAGTGACCGTTCGGACAGGGAGACCCAGTACTTC. Translating gives CAISDRSDRETQYF.

This clonotype was seen many times. The chain recombines TRBV5-1 with TRBJ2-5, with 11 positions matching TRBD2. V shed 2 bases, J shed 3 bases, and the junction held 9 bases outside the gene matches. The CDR3 sequence is 17 residues long. CDR1 is SGHRS, CDR2 YFSETQ, per germline. In nucleotides, the CDR3 is TGCGCCAGCAGCTTCGGTCCGGGACTAGCGGTCAAAGAGACCCAGTACTTC. It translates to CASSFGPGLAVKETQYF.

As concerns this clonotype: Because it lacks the conserved phenylalanine or tryptophan at the end, this CDR3 is likely a read error. The genes are TRBV20-1 and TRBJ2-3, with 12 bases lining up with TRBD2. Germline CDR1 and CDR2: DFQATT and SNEGSKA (reference sequence). The CDR3 contains 16 residues. The junction had 10 bases not matched to a gene; V was cut back by 6 bases and J by 3 bases. CDR3 protein: CSANPRTSGKTDTQYL. The CDR3 region has the DNA TGCAGTGCCAATCCACGGACTAGCGGGAAGACAGATACGCAGTATTTA.

The gene calls are TRBV10-3 and TRBJ2-7, with D perhaps given as TRBD1 or TRBD2 (5 bases each). The CDR3 is 15 amino acids. Looked up from germline, CDR1 is ENHRY and CDR2 is SYGVKD. Trimming removed 2 bases at V and 5 bases at J, with 16 bases between. The CDR3 reads CAISEGARAVHEQYF. The CDR3 DNA reads as TGTGCCATCAGTGAGGGGGCTCGAGCGGTCCACGAGCAGTACTTC.

As regards this clonotype: This may come from a read error, since a much larger clone is one base off. The chain combines TRBV5-1 with TRBJ2-5; 7 bases map to TRBD1. The CDR3 totals 17 residues. The V gene's germline CDR1 is SGHRS and CDR2 YFSETQ. The CDR3 loop reads CVSSARPLGDSQETQYF. The CDR3 coding sequence is TGTGTCAGCAGCGCCAGACCCTTGGGGGACAGCCAAGAGACCCAGTACTTC.

This clonotype was recorded many times. The V gene is TRBV20-1, the J gene TRBJ2-7; TRBD1 aligns across 9 bases. CDR3 length: 14 residues. V gave up 5 bases and J gave up 6 bases; unmatched junction bases: 11. In germline, CDR1 is DFQATT, CDR2 SNEGSKA (reference sequence). The CDR3: CSAYDRGSVGEQYF. In DNA, the CDR3 is TGCAGTGCTTATGACAGGGGGTCAGTCGGCGAGCAGTACTTC.

This clonotype came up many times. The chain is built from TRBV11-2 and TRBJ2-3; D unclear. Looked up from germline, CDR1 is SGHAT and CDR2 is FQNNGV. The V gene lost 2 bases and the J gene lost 0 bases, with 3 bases spanning the gap. This CDR3 spans 13 amino acids. The CDR3 loop reads CASSLQSTDTQYF. The CDR3, as DNA: TGTGCCAGCAGCTTACAGAGCACAGATACGCAGTATTTT.

The chain is built from TRBV7-9 and TRBJ2-1, with 8 nucleotides matching TRBD2. The CDR3 has 12 residues. The germline V gene encodes CDR1 SEHNR and CDR2 FQNEAQ (reference sequence). The V and J ends lost 10 bases and 13 bases, in that order; junction bases with no gene match: 12. CDR3 amino acids: CATQSSGRGQFF. The CDR3 nucleotides read TGTGCCACCCAGTCCAGCGGGAGAGGCCAGTTCTTC.

In this sample, this clonotype turned up many times. The chain has TRBV29-1 and TRBJ2-5, with 8 bases matching TRBD1. There are 13 residues in the CDR3. Germline trimming cut 8 bases from V and 5 bases from J; bases unmatched to any gene: 10. Germline V CDR1 and CDR2: SQVTM, ANQGSEA. This chain's CDR3 is CSLSAGGTETQYF. CDR3 sequence (DNA): TGCAGCTTATCGGCAGGGGGCACGGAGACCCAGTACTTC.

In its sample, this clonotype was seen many times. The CDR3 DNA is TGTGCCAGCAGCTTAGGATTAGGCACAGATACGCAGTATTTT. It yields the protein CASSLGLGTDTQYF. V usage is TRBV7-8 and J usage is TRBJ2-3, with D unresolved. From germline, CDR1 is SGHVS and CDR2 FQNEAQ. This CDR3 has 14 amino acids. Trimming shortened V by 1 base and J by 1 base, and 6 bases separated the two germline ends.

There are many counts of this clonotype. The chain joins TRBV30 to TRBJ1-1; 7 nucleotides line up with TRBD1. This CDR3 spans 13 amino acids. CDR1 GTSNPN and CDR2 SVGIG come from the germline V gene (reference sequence). J gave up 1 base and V 4 bases, and 3 bases lay outside the gene matches. The CDR3 nucleotides are TGTGCCTGGAACCGACAGGGGAACACTGAAGCTTTCTTT. Translation gives CAWNRQGNTEAFF.

At least ten counts were recorded for this clonotype. This chain uses TRBV10-1 with TRBJ2-6, with a weak D call TRBD2 (5 bases). The CDR3 consists of 15 residues. Germline CDR1 is WNHNN and CDR2 is SYGVQD (reference sequence). V gave up 4 bases and J gave up 2 bases, with 9 bases separating them. The DNA for the CDR3 is TGCGCCAGCAGTGGAGGTAGCGCTGGGGCCAACGTCCTGACTTTC. It encodes CASSGGSAGANVLTF.

Written as DNA, the CDR3 is TGTGCCACCAGTGGGGTGCGGGGGATTGGCTACACCTTC. Translation: CATSGVRGIGYTF. The chain couples TRBV24-1 to TRBJ1-2; D perhaps matches TRBD1 (5 bases). Trimming cost V 5 bases and J 7 bases, with 13 bases left between them. The germline gives CDR1 KGHDR, CDR2 SFDVKD. The CDR3 length is 13 residues.

J is TRBJ2-7 and V is TRBV5-1; 11 bases agree with TRBD1. The CDR3 length is 15 residues. With V trimmed by 0 bases and J by 6 bases, 5 bases remained unmatched. CDR1 is SGHRS, CDR2 YFSETQ, per germline. The CDR3: CASSLVGTGGREQYF. DNA for the CDR3: TGCGCCAGCAGCTTGGTCGGGACAGGGGGACGCGAGCAGTACTTC.

The chain recombines TRBV25-1 with TRBJ2-1, with no clear D. The CDR3 consists of 15 residues. CDR1 is MGHDK and CDR2 is SYGVNS in the germline V gene. Trimming left V 5 bases short and J 0 bases short, with 11 bases between. The CDR3: CASSLREPSYNEQFF. In nucleotides, the CDR3 is TGTGCCAGCAGTTTGCGCGAACCCTCCTACAATGAGCAGTTCTTC. Drawing the rest from reference TRBV25-1 and TRBJ2-1, the complete variable domain is EADIYQTPRYLVIGTGKKITLECSQTMGHDKMYWYQQDPGMELHLIHYSYGVNSTEKGDLSSESTVSRIRTEHFPLTLESARPSHTSQYLCASSLREPSYNEQFFGPGTRLTVL.

This clonotype was observed many times. The CDR3 DNA sequence: TGTGCCAGCAGTGAATCCCCGAACACTGAAGCTTTCTTT. Its translation: CASSESPNTEAFF. The V and J genes are TRBV6-1 and TRBJ1-1; no clear D. With 2 bases removed from V and 1 base from J, the gap between germline ends came to 5 bases. The CDR3 consists of 13 residues. From germline, CDR1 is MNHNS and CDR2 SASEGT.

The chain's CDR3 is CASGLAGGGYGELFF. DNA for the CDR3: TGTGCCAGCGGGCTAGCGGGAGGGGGATACGGGGAGCTGTTTTTT. V and J are TRBV12-3 or TRBV12-4 and TRBJ2-2, with TRBD2 matching over 12 bases. CDR3 length: 15 residues. V was pared by 8 bases and J by 7 bases, with 8 bases of the junction left unmatched.

This chain links TRBV11-2 with TRBJ1-1; D not certain. The V end lost 7 bases, the J end lost 0 bases, and 15 bases lay between the germline ends. Germline-derived CDR1 and CDR2 are SGHAT and FQNNGV. This CDR3 has 15 amino acids. CDR3 in DNA: TGTGCCAGCACCGAAGCCATCCAGTTGAACACTGAAGCTTTCTTT. Protein: CASTEAIQLNTEAFF.

This clonotype appeared many times. The gene calls are TRBV11-3 and TRBJ2-3, with 8 positions matching TRBD2. The junction had 9 bases not matched to a gene; V was cut back by 7 bases and J by 3 bases. The CDR3 extends over 15 amino acids. Looked up from germline, CDR1 is SGHNT and CDR2 is YENEEA. This CDR3 reads CASTRLASTTDTQYF. CDR3 nucleotides: TGTGCCAGCACACGACTAGCGAGTACTACAGATACGCAGTATTTT.

This chain uses TRBV30 with TRBJ1-6, with TRBD1 as a possible D gene (5 bases). The germline V gene has CDR1 GTSNPN and CDR2 SVGIG (reference sequence). This CDR3 has 14 amino acids. V dropped 5 bases and J dropped 7 bases, with 15 bases sitting between them. The CDR3 sequence is CAWARDVGNSPLHF. CDR3 sequence (DNA): TGTGCCTGGGCCCGGGACGTCGGAAATTCACCCCTCCACTTT.

This clonotype was detected many times. The rearrangement links TRBV3-1 to TRBJ2-7; 10 bases fit TRBD2. The V gene's germline CDR1 is LGHDT and CDR2 YNNKEL (reference sequence). V trimming: 3 bases; J trimming: 6 bases; junction bases outside the gene matches: 5. The CDR3 totals 14 residues. CDR3 nucleotide sequence: TGTGCCAGCAGCCAGGAAGCGGGAGGGCGCGAGCAGTACTTC. Encoded protein: CASSQEAGGREQYF.